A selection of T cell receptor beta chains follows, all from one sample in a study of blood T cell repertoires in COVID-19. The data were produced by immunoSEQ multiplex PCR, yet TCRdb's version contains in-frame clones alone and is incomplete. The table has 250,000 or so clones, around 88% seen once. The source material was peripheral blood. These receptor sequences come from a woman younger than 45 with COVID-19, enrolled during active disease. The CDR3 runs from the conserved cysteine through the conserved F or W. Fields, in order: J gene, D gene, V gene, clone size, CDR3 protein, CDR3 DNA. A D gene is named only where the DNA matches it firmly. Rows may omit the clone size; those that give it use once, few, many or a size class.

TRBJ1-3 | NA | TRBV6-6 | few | CASSRGAHGNTIYF | TGTGCCAGCAGTCGAGGGGCCCATGGAAACACCATATATTTT
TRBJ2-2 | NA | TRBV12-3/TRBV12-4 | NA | CASSLHMRELFF | TGTGCCAGCAGTTTACACATGAGGGAGCTGTTTTTT
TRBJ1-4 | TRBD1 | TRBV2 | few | CASSERGQGRSNEKLFF | TGTGCCAGCAGTGAACGAGGACAGGGTAGGAGTAATGAAAAACTGTTTTTT
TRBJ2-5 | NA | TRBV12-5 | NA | CASGLGLQGQETQYF | TGTGCTAGTGGTTTGGGACTACAGGGACAAGAGACCCAGTACTTC
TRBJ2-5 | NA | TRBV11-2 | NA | CASSLDPSAGFQYF | TGTGCCAGCAGCTTAGATCCGTCCGCCGGGTTCCAGTACTTC
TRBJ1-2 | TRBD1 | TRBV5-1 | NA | CASSPGTETNYGYTF | TGCGCCAGCAGCCCCGGGACAGAAACTAACTATGGCTACACCTTC
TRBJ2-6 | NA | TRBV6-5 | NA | CASRLSGANVLTF | TGTGCCAGCAGACTCTCTGGGGCCAACGTCCTGACTTTC
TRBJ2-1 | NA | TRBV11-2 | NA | CASSSAGLIHNEQFF | TGTGCCAGCAGCTCCGCGGGACTTATCCACAATGAGCAGTTCTTC
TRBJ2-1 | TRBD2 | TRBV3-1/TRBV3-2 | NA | CASSPSGVLNEQFF | TGTGCCAGCAGCCCTAGCGGGGTATTAAATGAGCAGTTCTTC
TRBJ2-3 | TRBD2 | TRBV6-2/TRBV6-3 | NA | CASSYSGRGADTQYF | TGTGCCAGCAGTTACAGCGGGAGAGGGGCAGATACGCAGTATTTT
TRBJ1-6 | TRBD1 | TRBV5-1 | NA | CATSDREGSPLHF | TGCGCCACCTCGGACAGGGAGGGTTCACCCCTCCACTTT
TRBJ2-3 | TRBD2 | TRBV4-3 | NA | CASSLRLAGSTDTQYF | TGCGCCAGCAGCCTTCGACTAGCGGGTAGCACAGATACGCAGTATTTT
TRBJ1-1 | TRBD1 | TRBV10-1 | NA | CASSVGQGAGTEAFF | TGCGCCAGCAGTGTGGGACAGGGGGCCGGCACTGAAGCTTTCTTT
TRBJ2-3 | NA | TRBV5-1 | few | CASSYGDTQYF | TGCGCCAGCAGCTATGGCGATACGCAGTATTTT
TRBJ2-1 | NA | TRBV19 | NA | CASSGGLVYEQFF | TGTGCCAGTAGCGGGGGTTTAGTGTATGAGCAGTTCTTC
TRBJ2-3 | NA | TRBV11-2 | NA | CASSPGPAGLATDTQYF | TGTGCCAGCAGCCCGGGCCCCGCGGGGCTAGCGACCGATACGCAGTATTTT
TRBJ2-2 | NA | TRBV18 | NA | CASSPPNSLTGELFF | TGTGCCAGCTCACCCCCGAACAGTTTGACCGGGGAGCTGTTTTTT
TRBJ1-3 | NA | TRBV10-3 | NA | CATRQSGNTIYF | TGTGCCACCAGACAGTCTGGAAACACCATATATTTT
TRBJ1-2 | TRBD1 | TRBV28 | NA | CASSRGGGGYTF | TGTGCCAGCAGTAGAGGGGGCGGTGGCTACACCTTC
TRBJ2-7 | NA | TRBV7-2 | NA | CASSLAAGGNYEQYF | TGTGCCAGCAGCTTAGCCGCAGGGGGGAACTACGAGCAGTACTTC
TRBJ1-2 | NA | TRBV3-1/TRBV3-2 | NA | CASSQYREGYGYTF | TGTGCCAGCAGCCAATATCGGGAGGGATATGGCTACACCTTC
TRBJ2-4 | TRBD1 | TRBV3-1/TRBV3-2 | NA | CASSQVPPDREAKNIQYF | TGTGCCAGCAGCCAAGTCCCCCCTGACAGGGAGGCCAAAAACATTCAGTACTTC
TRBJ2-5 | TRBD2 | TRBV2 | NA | CASSWTSGGYQETQYF | TGTGCCAGCAGCTGGACTAGCGGGGGGTACCAAGAGACCCAGTACTTC
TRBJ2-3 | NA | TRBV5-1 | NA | CASSPASVPPDTQYF | TGCGCCAGCAGTCCAGCTAGCGTCCCACCAGATACGCAGTATTTT
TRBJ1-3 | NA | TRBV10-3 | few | CAISVTGTGNTIYF | TGTGCCATCAGCGTCACAGGGACAGGAAACACCATATATTTT
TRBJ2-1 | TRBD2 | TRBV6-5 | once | CASSYGSGMGNEQFF | TGTGCCAGCAGTTACGGGAGCGGGATGGGTAATGAGCAGTTCTTC
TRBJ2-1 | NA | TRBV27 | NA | CASSLSAGPFYNEQFF | TGTGCCAGCAGTTTATCGGCGGGCCCCTTCTACAATGAGCAGTTCTTC
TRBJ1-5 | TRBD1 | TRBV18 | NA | CASSPPGQGAQPQHF | TGTGCCAGCTCACCGCCGGGACAGGGCGCCCAGCCCCAGCATTTT
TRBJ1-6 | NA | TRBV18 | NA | CASSPSQGKDNSPLHF | TGTGCCAGCTCACCTAGCCAGGGGAAAGATAATTCACCCCTCCACTTT
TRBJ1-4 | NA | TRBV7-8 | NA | CASSLVRRRGNEKLFF | TGTGCCAGCAGCTTAGTGCGCCGTCGGGGGAATGAAAAACTGTTTTTT
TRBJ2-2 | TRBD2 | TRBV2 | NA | CASVTGTTETGELFF | TGTGCCAGCGTAACCGGGACTACCGAGACCGGGGAGCTGTTTTTT
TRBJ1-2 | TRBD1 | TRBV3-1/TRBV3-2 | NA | CASSRGTGRDGYTF | TGTGCCAGCAGCCGGGGGACAGGTCGGGATGGCTACACCTTC
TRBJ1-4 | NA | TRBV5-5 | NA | CASSFHRPFEKLFF | TGTGCCAGCAGCTTCCACAGACCCTTTGAAAAACTGTTTTTT
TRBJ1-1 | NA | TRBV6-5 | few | CASSYSTVRVTEAFF | TGTGCCAGCAGTTACTCGACGGTTCGGGTCACTGAAGCTTTCTTT
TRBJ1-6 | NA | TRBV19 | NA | CASSISLGQGNNSPLHF | TGTGCCAGTAGTATAAGTTTGGGGCAGGGGAATAATTCACCCCTCCACTTT
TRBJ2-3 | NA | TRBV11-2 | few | CASSLAGRDTDTQYF | TGTGCCAGCAGCCTGGCGGGAAGGGACACAGATACGCAGTATTTT
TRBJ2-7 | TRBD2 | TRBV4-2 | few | CASSPNLAALYEQYF | TGTGCCAGCAGCCCAAATCTAGCGGCCCTTTACGAGCAGTACTTC
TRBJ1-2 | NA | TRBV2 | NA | CASSEMAQDGYTF | TGTGCCAGCAGTGAAATGGCCCAGGATGGCTACACCTTC
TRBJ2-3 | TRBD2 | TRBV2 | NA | CASSGGPARDYWTDTQYF | TGTGCCAGCAGTGGAGGCCCCGCCCGGGACTATTGGACAGATACGCAGTATTTT
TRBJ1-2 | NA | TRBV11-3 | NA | CASSRPEGRDGYTF | TGTGCCAGCAGCCGACCGGAGGGGAGAGATGGCTACACCTTC
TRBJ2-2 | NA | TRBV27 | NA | CASVPQANTGELFF | TGTGCCAGCGTCCCCCAGGCGAACACCGGGGAGCTGTTTTTT
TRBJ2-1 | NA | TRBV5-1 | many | CASSLGDSFSYNEQFF | TGCGCCAGCAGCTTGGGTGACAGTTTTTCCTACAATGAGCAGTTCTTC
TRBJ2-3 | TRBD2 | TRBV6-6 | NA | CASSYRGLASTDTQYF | TGTGCCAGCAGTTATAGAGGACTAGCGAGCACAGATACGCAGTATTTT
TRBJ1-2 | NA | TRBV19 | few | CASRLDGTTSYGYTF | TGTGCCAGTAGGTTAGACGGCACTACTTCCTATGGCTACACCTTC
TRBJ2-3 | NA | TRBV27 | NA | CASSSLQFQRTDTQYF | TGTGCCAGCAGTTCCCTACAGTTTCAACGCACAGATACGCAGTATTTT
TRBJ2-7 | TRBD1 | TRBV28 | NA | CASSSRDRGLSYEQYF | TGTGCCAGCAGCTCCCGGGACAGGGGGCTCTCCTACGAGCAGTACTTC
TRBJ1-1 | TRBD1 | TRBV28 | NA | CASKMGQMNTEAFF | TGTGCCAGCAAAATGGGACAGATGAACACTGAAGCTTTCTTT
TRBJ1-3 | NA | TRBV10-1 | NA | CASKKDRLGNTIYF | TGCGCCAGCAAAAAGGACAGACTTGGAAACACCATATATTTT
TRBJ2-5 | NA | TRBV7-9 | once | CATTGGAQETQYF | TGTGCCACCACGGGTGGGGCCCAAGAGACCCAGTACTTC
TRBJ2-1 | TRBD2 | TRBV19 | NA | CASSIIAGGPSEQFF | TGTGCCAGTAGTATTATTGCGGGAGGGCCCAGTGAGCAGTTCTTC
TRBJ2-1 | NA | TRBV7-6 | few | CASSLAYASYNEQFF | TGTGCCAGCAGCTTGGCTTACGCCTCCTACAATGAGCAGTTCTTC
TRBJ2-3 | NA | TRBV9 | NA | CASSAHSGPYTDTQYF | TGTGCCAGCAGCGCCCACAGCGGGCCCTACACAGATACGCAGTATTTT
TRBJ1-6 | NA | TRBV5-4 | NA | CASSSRGPSPLHF | TGTGCCAGCAGCTCGAGAGGGCCTTCACCCCTCCACTTT
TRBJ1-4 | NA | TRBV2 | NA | CASSERQRNEKLFF | TGTGCCAGCAGTGAGCGGCAGCGGAATGAAAAACTGTTTTTT
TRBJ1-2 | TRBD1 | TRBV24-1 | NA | CATSDHRGGISGYTF | TGTGCCACCAGTGACCACAGGGGTGGGATTAGTGGCTACACCTTC
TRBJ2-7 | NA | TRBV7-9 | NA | CASSAQGRSEQYF | TGTGCCAGCAGCGCACAGGGCCGGAGCGAGCAGTACTTC
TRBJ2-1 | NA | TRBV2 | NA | CASGTNEQFF | TGTGCCAGCGGTACTAATGAGCAGTTCTTC
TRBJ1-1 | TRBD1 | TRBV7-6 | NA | CASSDRDRAMNTEAFF | TGTGCCAGCAGCGACAGGGACAGGGCCATGAACACTGAAGCTTTCTTT
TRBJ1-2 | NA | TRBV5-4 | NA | CASSYSTAGPYGYTF | TGTGCCAGCAGCTACAGTACGGCCGGTCCCTATGGCTACACCTTC